Given below is one T cell receptor (beta chain) in context. The CDR3 consists of 14 residues. Germline lookup yields CDR1 SGHTA and CDR2 FQGNSA. Unmatched junction bases numbered 9, after V lost 5 bases and J lost 6 bases. In the authors' workflow: Using reference gene primer amplification, nucleated cell counts were estimated. Clones were sequenced by immunoSEQ multiplex PCR, and TCRdb holds only the in-frame ones, with some missing. The D gene and trimming were derived from the DNA, and the V and J assignments and clone size from that table. The sample holds hundreds of thousands of clones, about 83% seen once. The sample is drawn from a study of blood T cell repertoires in COVID-19.

The chain carries TRBV7-2 and TRBJ1-2; 7 bases agree with TRBD1. The TCR comes from a woman aged 30 to 39 with COVID-19, enrolled during active disease. The specimen was peripheral blood. CDR3 loop: CASSTHRGLDGYTF. DNA for the CDR3: TGTGCCAGCAGCACCCACAGGGGCCTCGATGGCTACACCTTC.